One and the same sample provided the 3 T cell receptor beta chains below, sequenced in a study of T cell responses to AZD1222 COVID-19 vaccine. Using immunoSEQ multiplex PCR, the repertoire was profiled, and TCRdb retains in-frame clones only, with some absent. The sample contains around 88,000 clones, 80% to 90% of which appear only once. The sample here was peripheral blood, taken on day 0 of AZD1222 vaccination. The origin of the receptors is an adult in good health.

The genes are TRBV5-6 and TRBJ1-2, with 7 bases matching TRBD1. J gave up 1 base and V 3 bases, and 9 bases lay outside the gene matches. The CDR3 is made up of 16 amino acids. CDR1 is SGHDT and CDR2 is YYEEEE in the germline V gene. The CDR3 is CASSSRRTGVNYGYTF. The CDR3 DNA sequence: TGTGCCAGCAGCTCCCGACGGACAGGAGTTAACTATGGCTACACCTTC.

The rearrangement joins TRBV7-3 to TRBJ2-5; TRBD1 is a possible D gene (6 bases). Germline CDR1 is SGHTA and CDR2 is FQGTGA. The CDR3 sequence is 15 residues long. V was clipped by 4 bases and J by 5 bases, with 17 bases between them. For the CDR3, the DNA is TGTGCCAGCAGCTCTACAGGGCTGGGACGGGAGACCCAGTACTTC. Protein sequence: CASSSTGLGRETQYF. Variable domain in full (rest from reference TRBV7-3 and TRBJ2-5): GAGVSQTPSNKVTEKGKYVELRCDPISGHTALYWYRQSLGQGPEFLIYFQGTGAADDSGLPNDRFFAVRPEGSVSTLKIQRTERGDSAVYLCASSSTGLGRETQYFGPGTRLLVL.

CDR3 in amino acids: CASSLEGGRPGTDTQYF. The CDR3 coding sequence is TGCGCCAGCAGCTTGGAGGGCGGGAGGCCGGGAACAGATACGCAGTATTTT. The chain combines TRBV5-1 with TRBJ2-3, with 8 bases fitting TRBD2. CDR3 length: 17 residues. The J segment lost 3 bases and the V segment lost 0 bases, leaving 9 bases of the junction unmatched. CDR1 and CDR2 from the germline V gene are SGHRS and YFSETQ.